The 31 T cell receptor beta chains given below trace back to one sample, sequenced in a study of T cells in Graves' hyperthyroidism and ophthalmopathy. There were TCR beta CDR3 regions amplified from RNA transcripts. HTBI primers drove first-round RT-PCR of the TCR CDR3. TCRdb re-derived calls from the multiplex PCR reads in MiXCR, one entry per CDR3 protein. The data show some 530,000 distinct CDR3 sequences, around a fifth seen once. The sample was blood. These receptors came from a woman aged 70 to 79 with Graves' ophthalmopathy.

The sample holds many counts of this clonotype. The chain couples TRBV2 to TRBJ2-7; 7 bases are shared with TRBD2. The CDR3 is made up of 12 amino acids. Trimming cost V 6 bases and J 3 bases; bases outside gene matches: 2. CDR1 is SNHLY, CDR2 FYNNEI, per germline. The CDR3 DNA sequence: TGTGCCAGCAGCGGGGACTACTACGAGCAGTACTTC. Translating gives CASSGDYYEQYF. Full variable domain (remainder filled in from reference TRBV2 and TRBJ2-7): EPEVTQTPSHQVTQMGQEVILRCVPISNHLYFYWYRQILGQKVEFLVSFYNNEISEKSEIFDDQFSVERPDGSNFTLKIRSTKLEDSAMYFCASSGDYYEQYFGPGTRLTVT.

The chain links TRBV20-1 to TRBJ1-5; D is perhaps TRBD1 (5 bases). V lost 3 bases and J lost 7, with 19 bases in between. Germline V CDR1 and CDR2: DFQATT, SNEGSKA (reference sequence). The CDR3 loop spans 15 amino acids. In DNA form, the CDR3 reads TGCAGTGCTAGCGACGGGGGGGGTCGTGACCAGCCCCAGCATTTT. Amino acid sequence: CSASDGGGRDQPQHF.

As concerns this clonotype: Just one base apart from a much larger clone, this may be a read error. The J gene is TRBJ1-1, the V gene TRBV6-1; D gene uncertain. The germline CDR1 and CDR2 sequences are MNHNS and SASEGT. This CDR3 region has 11 residues. In DNA form, the CDR3 reads TGTGACAGCAGGTCCTACACTGAAGCTTTCTTT. This translates into CDSRSYTEAFF.

V is TRBV4-1 and J is TRBJ2-1; the D gene could be TRBD1 or TRBD2 (5 bases each). The germline V and J ends were trimmed by 2 bases and 7 bases, with 12 bases remaining between them. This CDR3 has 14 residues. Germline V gene data show CDR1 as MGHRA and CDR2 as YSYEKL. The CDR3 DNA sequence: TGCGCCAGCAGCCAAAGTGTGTGGGGGAATGAGCAGTTCTTC. Its translation is CASSQSVWGNEQFF.

This clonotype was picked up a small number of times. The V gene is TRBV5-1, the J gene TRBJ2-1; TRBD1 is a possible D gene (6 bases). This CDR3 has 15 amino acids. Germline V gene data show CDR1 as SGHRS and CDR2 as YFSETQ. Trimming left V 5 bases short and J 3 bases short, with 15 bases between. The CDR3 loop is CASSSAYRDYNEQFF. Written as DNA, the CDR3 is TGCGCCAGCAGTTCGGCCTACAGGGACTACAATGAGCAGTTCTTC.

In regard to this clonotype: A clone one base away is much larger, so this may be a read error. The genes are TRBV5-1 and TRBJ2-1; 9 nucleotides agree with TRBD2. CDR1 and CDR2 (germline): SGHRS, YFSETQ. This CDR3 comprises 15 residues. After removal of 5 bases from V and 5 bases from J, the junction contained 8 bases not matched to a gene. The CDR3, as DNA: TGCGCCAGCAGGGGAGAGCTAGCGGGGCACAATGAGCAGTTCTTC. It yields the protein CASRGELAGHNEQFF.

J is TRBJ2-5 and V is TRBV18; 9 bases fit TRBD2. V trimming: 4 bases; J trimming: 2 bases; junction bases outside the gene matches: 5. This CDR3 has 15 amino acids. Germline assignment: CDR1 KGHSH and CDR2 LQKENI. The CDR3 nucleotides read TGTGCCAGCTCACATAGCGGGAGCTTTCAAGAGACCCAGTACTTC. Its protein product is CASSHSGSFQETQYF.

The CDR3 nucleotides read TGTGCCAGCAGCTTAGGGCAGGGGGTCCCTAGAGGTCAGCCCCAGCATTTT. Translating it yields CASSLGQGVPRGQPQHF. V is TRBV7-9 and J is TRBJ1-5, with 7 bases lining up with TRBD1. The CDR3 consists of 17 residues. The junction had 12 bases not matched to a gene; V was cut back by 1 base and J by 6 bases. The V gene's germline CDR1 is SEHNR and CDR2 FQNEAQ (reference sequence).

This clonotype was detected a few times. V and J are TRBV5-1 and TRBJ2-1; 16 positions match TRBD2. Germline assignment: CDR1 SGHRS and CDR2 YFSETQ. The CDR3 covers 18 residues. The V segment lost 4 bases and the J segment 2 bases; nucleotides outside the gene matches: 6. The CDR3 DNA is TGCGCCAGCAGCCCCCAGGGACTAGCGGGAGGGACCTACAATGAGCAGTTCTTC. It encodes CASSPQGLAGGTYNEQFF.

This clonotype has ten or more counts. The germline gene is not matched at one end of the junction; a read error may be the cause. The CDR3 spells CASSLGTANTGELFF. The DNA of the CDR3 is TGTGCCAGCAGTTTAGGGACGGCGAACACCGGGGAGCTGTTTTTT. The chain links TRBV5-1 to TRBJ2-2; D is perhaps TRBD1 or TRBD2 (5 bases each). CDR3 size: 15 residues. The germline gives CDR1 SGHRS, CDR2 YFSETQ.

The sample holds a few counts of this clonotype. V usage is TRBV30 and J usage is TRBJ2-1, with no clear D. With 1 base removed from V and 8 bases from J, the gap between germline ends came to 6 bases. Per the germline V gene, CDR1 is GTSNPN and CDR2 is SVGIG (reference sequence). The CDR3 consists of 11 residues. In DNA, the CDR3 is TGTGCCTGGAGTGCCAGAGATGAGCAGTTCTTC. This gives the protein CAWSARDEQFF.

This clonotype has just a few counts. The genes are TRBV2 and TRBJ1-3; D might be TRBD1 (5 bases). The length of the CDR3 is 12 residues. Trimming removed 8 bases from V and 4 bases from J, with 9 bases in between. Germline values: CDR1 SNHLY, CDR2 FYNNEI. The CDR3 loop is CASQGQGNTIYF. CDR3 sequence (DNA): TGTGCCAGCCAAGGACAAGGAAACACCATATATTTT.

The chain links TRBV28 to TRBJ2-4, with a weak D call TRBD1 (9 bases). CDR1 and CDR2 from the germline V gene are MDHEN and SYDVKM. V was trimmed by 3 bases and J by 6 bases, leaving 21 bases between them. This CDR3 contains 17 residues. The CDR3 nucleotides are TGTGCCAGCAGTTTCTCCCTAGTAGCGGGACAGGGAAACATTCAGTACTTC. It encodes CASSFSLVAGQGNIQYF.

The chain combines TRBV6-1 with TRBJ2-5, with 8 bases aligning to TRBD2. V gave up 5 bases and J gave up 7 bases; unmatched junction bases: 12. Germline lookup yields CDR1 MNHNS and CDR2 SASEGT. The CDR3 has 15 amino acids. CDR3 in amino acids: CASSLNPGGPGTQYF. In nucleotides, the CDR3 is TGTGCCAGCAGTCTCAACCCGGGAGGGCCGGGGACCCAGTACTTC.

V is TRBV3-1 and J is TRBJ1-3, with D uncertain. The V end lost 0 bases, the J end lost 7 bases, and 7 bases lay between the germline ends. CDR3 length: 13 amino acids. The germline CDR1 and CDR2 sequences are LGHDT and YNNKEL (reference sequence). The CDR3 protein is CASSQDRPNTIYF. CDR3 in DNA: TGTGCCAGCAGCCAAGACCGGCCTAACACCATATATTTT.

This clonotype was picked up many times. This sequence joins TRBV6-1 and TRBJ2-1, with 8 bases that match TRBD2. From germline, CDR1 is MNHNS and CDR2 SASEGT. The CDR3 has 16 residues. J gave up 4 bases and V 7 bases, and 12 bases lay outside the gene matches. The CDR3 DNA reads TGTGCCAGCACCCCCATAGCGGGATTACCTTACAATGAGCAGTTCTTC. Translated: CASTPIAGLPYNEQFF.

A few counts support this clonotype. The chain recombines TRBV7-9 with TRBJ2-1, with 10 bases lining up with TRBD2. Germline assignment: CDR1 SEHNR and CDR2 FQNEAQ (reference sequence). V trimming: 3 bases; J trimming: 5 bases; junction bases outside the gene matches: 7. The CDR3 is made up of 16 amino acids. CDR3 protein: CASSFIAGGFDNEQFF. CDR3 DNA sequence: TGTGCCAGCAGCTTCATAGCGGGAGGTTTTGACAATGAGCAGTTCTTC.

On this clonotype: Given a far larger clone just one base away, this is likely a sequencing read error. V is TRBV11-2 and J is TRBJ2-3, with D possibly being TRBD1 (5 bases). The CDR3 extends over 12 amino acids. Germline loops: CDR1 SGHAT, CDR2 FQNNGV. CDR3 amino acids: CASSLEGDMQYF. In nucleotides, the CDR3 is TGTGCCAGCAGCTTAGAAGGGGATATGCAGTATTTT.

CDR3 sequence reads: CASGLVGKGSVKQNTEAFF. CDR3 DNA: TGTGCTAGTGGTTTGGTAGGTAAGGGCAGCGTAAAACAGAACACTGAAGCTTTCTTT. The chain employs TRBV12-5 and TRBJ1-1; no definite D call. Trimming stripped 0 bases from V and 1 base from J, with 21 bases between. Germline values: CDR1 LGHNT, CDR2 FRNRAP. This CDR3 has 19 amino acids.

With respect to this clonotype: A much larger clone differs from this one at a single base, so this may be a read error. The chain employs TRBV2 and TRBJ1-1, with TRBD1 as a possible D gene (6 bases). The CDR3 totals 14 residues. Germline V gives CDR1 SNHLY, CDR2 FYNNEI. CDR3 bases: TGTGCCAACAGTGTTCAAGGGGGGAACACTGAAGCTTTCTTT. This translates into CANSVQGGNTEAFF.

J is TRBJ1-6 and V is TRBV7-9; D unclear. With 6 bases removed from V and 9 bases from J, the gap between germline ends came to 15 bases. Germline V gene sequence: CDR1 SEHNR, CDR2 FQNEAQ (reference sequence). CDR3 length equals 14 residues. CDR3 in DNA: TGTGCCAGCAGTCCGCCCCCCCCTCTTTCACCCCTCCACTTT. It translates to CASSPPPPLSPLHF.

This clonotype showed up many times. This CDR3 is CASSFSGASGEQFF. The CDR3 DNA reads TGTGCCAGCAGCTTTAGCGGGGCCTCCGGTGAGCAGTTCTTC. J is TRBJ2-1 and V is TRBV7-3; 8 nucleotides match TRBD2. Germline-derived CDR1 and CDR2 are SGHTA and FQGTGA. This CDR3 is 14 amino acids long. J lost 9 bases, V lost 3 bases, and 7 bases had no gene match.

This clonotype was seen at least ten times. The chain employs TRBV6-1 and TRBJ2-5, with 7 positions matching TRBD1. V shed 6 bases and J 5 bases; nucleotides not matched to a gene: 9. The CDR3 runs to 14 residues. Germline loops: CDR1 MNHNS, CDR2 SASEGT. CDR3 nucleotide sequence: TGTGCCAGCAGCATAGACAGGGCCGGCGAGACCCAGTACTTC. Encoded protein: CASSIDRAGETQYF.

This clonotype was picked up a small number of times. The rearrangement links TRBV3-1 to TRBJ2-1; 7 bases fit TRBD2. The CDR3 contains 16 residues. The V gene's germline CDR1 is LGHDT and CDR2 YNNKEL (reference sequence). V dropped 4 bases and J dropped 3; count of bases not matched to a gene: 9. Here the CDR3 reads CASSPTLQRGYNEQFF. CDR3 nucleotides: TGTGCCAGCAGCCCTACGTTGCAGCGGGGCTACAATGAGCAGTTCTTC.

This clonotype was picked up a small number of times. The chain joins TRBV5-6 to TRBJ2-7; TRBD1 matches at 7 bases. V lost 4 bases and J lost 2; bases outside the gene matches: 6. CDR1 SGHDT and CDR2 YYEEEE come from the germline V gene. The CDR3 is 14 amino acids. The CDR3 region has the DNA TGTGCCAGCAGCGACCGGGACAGCCCCTACGAGCAGTACTTC. It translates to CASSDRDSPYEQYF.

This clonotype was counted a few times. V usage is TRBV5-1 and J usage is TRBJ1-2; no firm D call. CDR1 is SGHRS and CDR2 is YFSETQ in the germline V gene. CDR3 size: 13 residues. Between the trimmed V and J ends, which lost 3 bases and 4 bases, there was a span of 10 bases. CDR3 amino acids: CASSSDGAYGYTF. DNA for the CDR3: TGCGCCAGCAGCTCGGACGGTGCCTATGGCTACACCTTC.

The V gene is TRBV27, the J gene TRBJ1-5; D is possibly TRBD1 (5 bases). Germline lookup yields CDR1 MNHEY and CDR2 SMNVEV (reference sequence). Trimming took off 6 bases at V and 2 bases at J, with 14 bases between the two ends. The CDR3 runs to 15 residues. CDR3 coding DNA: TGTGCCAGCAGGCGCAGGGTTTATGGCAATCAGCCCCAGCATTTT. The encoded protein is CASRRRVYGNQPQHF.

This clonotype was counted a few times. The gene calls are TRBV5-4 and TRBJ2-1, with TRBD1 identical over 7 bases. Germline trimming cut 0 bases from V and 9 bases from J; bases unmatched to any gene: 3. CDR1 is SGHNT and CDR2 is YYREEE in the germline V gene (reference sequence). The CDR3 has 13 amino acids. CDR3 DNA sequence: TGTGCCAGCAGCTTGGAAGGGGGCATTGAGCAGTTCTTC. This gives the protein CASSLEGGIEQFF.

In this sample, this clonotype turned up a few times. The CDR3 DNA reads TGTGCAGCAGGCCGGGGAGGGACTGAAGCTTTCTTT. Residues: CAAGRGGTEAFF. This chain uses TRBV6-2 or TRBV6-3 with TRBJ1-1; D gene uncertain. This CDR3 region has 12 residues. Germline values: CDR1 MNHEY, CDR2 SVGEGT.

V and J are TRBV11-2 and TRBJ2-2; D possibly corresponds to TRBD2 (7 bases). The CDR3 consists of 15 residues. The germline V gene has CDR1 SGHAT and CDR2 FQNNGV. The ends were cut back, 5 bases at V and 6 bases at J, with 16 bases in the middle. The CDR3 nucleotides read TGTGCCAGCAGCCCCAGCGGGACATGGGCCGGGGAGCTGTTTTTT. It codes for CASSPSGTWAGELFF.

This chain connects TRBV9 to TRBJ2-1; 10 bases agree with TRBD2. The CDR3 is 15 amino acids. Germline V gene lookup returns CDR1 SGDLS and CDR2 YYNGEE. V was pared by 4 bases and J by 8 bases, with 9 bases of the junction left unmatched. The CDR3 is CASSPLAGVGDEQFF. The CDR3 DNA is TGTGCCAGCAGCCCCCTAGCGGGAGTGGGCGATGAGCAGTTCTTC.